A selection of T cell receptor beta chains follows, all from one sample in a study of cytomegalovirus exposure and HLA in healthy donors. This table comes from immunoSEQ multiplex PCR, and its TCRdb copy is limited to in-frame clones, with some not included. The table includes about 110,000 clones, approximately 94% detected once. The sample taken for sequencing was PBMCs. Receptor source: a woman aged 18 to 35 in good health and CMV-seronegative. The CDR3 runs from the conserved cysteine through the conserved F or W. D genes are given only for firm matches. Size tells how often a clone was seen (once, few, many) or the class of an expanded clone, and some rows leave it out.

size,V,D,J,DNA,CDR3
-,TRBV5-5,-,TRBJ2-2,TGTGCCAGCAGCTTGTCCGGTCCATTCGGGGAGCTGTTTTTT,CASSLSGPFGELFF
-,TRBV27,-,TRBJ1-1,TGTGCCAGGAGCAGGGATAATGACGAACTTGGGAACACTGAAGCTTTCTTT,CARSRDNDELGNTEAFF
-,TRBV4-1,-,TRBJ1-5,TGCGCCAGCAGCCAAGCCCCAGGGTCCGGCAATCAGCCCCAGCATTTT,CASSQAPGSGNQPQHF
few,TRBV5-1,-,TRBJ2-1,TGCGCCAGCAGCTTCCAGGGCAGGGGGGATGAGCAGTTCTTC,CASSFQGRGDEQFF
-,TRBV21-1,-,TRBJ2-3,TGTGCCAGCAGCAAGCCCCCCCCGGGGGGTTACACAGATACGCAGTATTTT,CASSKPPPGGYTDTQYF
-,TRBV7-9,-,TRBJ2-2,TGTGCCAGCAGCTCCCTAGTAGCCGGGGAGCTGTTTTTT,CASSSLVAGELFF
once,TRBV19,TRBD1,TRBJ2-1,TGTGCCAGTAGTCTACAGGGGTCCTACAATGAGCAGTTCTTC,CASSLQGSYNEQFF
-,TRBV7-7,TRBD2,TRBJ2-2,TGTGCCAGCAGCTTAGGGGGGGGTAGCCCGAACACCGGGGAGCTGTTTTTT,CASSLGGGSPNTGELFF
-,TRBV25-1,TRBD1,TRBJ2-2,TGTGCCAGCAGCCAGGGACAGCCTTACACCGGGGAGCTGTTTTTT,CASSQGQPYTGELFF
-,TRBV4-1,-,TRBJ1-3,TGCGCCAGCAGCCAGGTGGCGACAGCTGGAAACACCATATATTTT,CASSQVATAGNTIYF
-,TRBV19,TRBD1,TRBJ2-1,TGTGCCAGTAGTATATCTGCAGGGGGCTACAATGAGCAGTTCTTC,CASSISAGGYNEQFF
-,TRBV4-1,-,TRBJ1-1,TGCGCCAGCAGCCAAGATGGGGGGGTCCCTAGGAACACTGAAGCTTTCTTT,CASSQDGGVPRNTEAFF
-,TRBV19,TRBD2,TRBJ2-3,TGTGCCAGTGGGGGACTAGCGGGGAGTAGCACAGATACGCAGTATTTT,CASGGLAGSSTDTQYF
-,TRBV7-2,TRBD1,TRBJ1-5,TGTGCCAGCAGCTCCCCAGGGGGCAAGCCCCAGCATTTT,CASSSPGGKPQHF
once,TRBV27,TRBD1,TRBJ1-1,TGTGCCAGCAGTTTAAGGGTGCCGGGACAGTTAATGAACACTGAAGCTTTCTTT,CASSLRVPGQLMNTEAFF
-,TRBV2,-,TRBJ1-1,TGTGCCAGCAGTACGGACTGGCCGAACACTGAAGCTTTCTTT,CASSTDWPNTEAFF
once,TRBV27,-,TRBJ2-6,TGTGCCAGCAGTTTAGGGCCAGGGGATGGGGCCAACGTCCTGACTTTC,CASSLGPGDGANVLTF
-,TRBV2,-,TRBJ1-3,TGTGCCAGCAGTGACCCAGTCGCGGCTGGAAACACCATATATTTT,CASSDPVAAGNTIYF
-,TRBV7-3,-,TRBJ1-2,TGTGCCAGCAGCTTGCAGGGAGGGATTAACTATGGCTACACCTTC,CASSLQGGINYGYTF
-,TRBV29-1,-,TRBJ2-1,TGCAGCGTTGGTGAACTCTTCAATGAGCAGTTCTTC,CSVGELFNEQFF
-,TRBV5-1,TRBD1,TRBJ2-7,TGCGCCAGCAGCGCCGGACAGGGTTCGTTCTACGAGCAGTACTTC,CASSAGQGSFYEQYF
once,TRBV19,-,TRBJ1-5,TGTGCCAGTAGTGGGGGGGGCGATGGCAATCAGCCCCAGCATTTT,CASSGGGDGNQPQHF
-,TRBV6-1,-,TRBJ1-1,TGTGCCAGCAGTGCCCGGACACAGATCACTGAAGCTTTCTTT,CASSARTQITEAFF
-,TRBV5-5,-,TRBJ2-1,TGTGCCAGCAGCTTGCTAGGGGAAAGCTCCTACAATGAGCAGTTCTTC,CASSLLGESSYNEQFF
-,TRBV7-3,-,TRBJ1-2,TGTGCCAGCAGCTCCAACCGGGGGGGCTATGGCTACACCTTC,CASSSNRGGYGYTF
-,TRBV7-6,-,TRBJ2-1,TGTGCCAGCAGCCTTAGCGAGAGCTCCTACAATGAGCAGTTCTTC,CASSLSESSYNEQFF
-,TRBV5-8,-,TRBJ2-5,TGTGCCAGCAGCTTGGGACGACTGGGCCAAGAGACCCAGTACTTC,CASSLGRLGQETQYF
-,TRBV7-7,TRBD2,TRBJ2-3,TGTGCCAGCAGCCGAATAGCGGGGGACATCACAGATACGCAGTATTTT,CASSRIAGDITDTQYF
-,TRBV14,-,TRBJ1-4,TGTGCCAGCAGCCAGGGTCGGACAGTCGGGGAAAAACTGTTTTTT,CASSQGRTVGEKLFF
-,TRBV7-2,TRBD2,TRBJ2-7,TGTGCCAGCCGGCTAGCGGGGGGGCCCCCCGAGCAGTACTTC,CASRLAGGPPEQYF
once,TRBV2,-,TRBJ2-5,TGTGCCAGCAGGGAGGGCAGGACGAGGGAGACCCAGTACTTC,CASREGRTRETQYF
-,TRBV7-6,-,TRBJ2-5,TGTGCCAGCAGCCCGTTGGAGACCCAGTACTTC,CASSPLETQYF
-,TRBV5-1,TRBD1,TRBJ1-2,TGCGCCAGCAGCCCCAGCGGGACAGGGACTTCGGGAGGAGGCTACACCTTC,CASSPSGTGTSGGGYTF
-,TRBV29-1,TRBD2,TRBJ2-1,TGCAGCGCCGGGGGGACTAAGACACACAATGAGCAGTTCTTC,CSAGGTKTHNEQFF
-,TRBV9,TRBD1,TRBJ1-1,TGTGCCAGCAGCCCCCCAACAGGGGGCACTGAAGCTTTCTTT,CASSPPTGGTEAFF
-,TRBV18,TRBD1,TRBJ1-4,TGTGCCAGCTCACCAAACACAGGGGGCGAGGAAAAACTGTTTTTT,CASSPNTGGEEKLFF
-,TRBV29-1,-,TRBJ2-7,TGCAGCGTTGAAGATGCGGGCTTCGGGTACTTC,CSVEDAGFGYF
-,TRBV6-1,TRBD1,TRBJ1-2,TGTGCCAGCAGTGTCGACAGGGGCGGTCTTCACTATGGCTACACCTTC,CASSVDRGGLHYGYTF
-,TRBV6-5,TRBD1,TRBJ1-1,TGTGCCAGCACTAAAACAGGGGATAGATGGACTGAAGCTTTCTTT,CASTKTGDRWTEAFF
-,TRBV2,TRBD2,TRBJ2-3,TGTGCCAGCATCTGGGAAGCGGGAGCGAGCACAGATACGCAGTATTTT,CASIWEAGASTDTQYF
-,TRBV2,TRBD2,TRBJ2-1,TGTGCCAGCAGTGGGTCGACTAGCGGGGGGGGCGGTGGCGAGAACGGCTACAATGAGCAGTTCTTC,CASSGSTSGGGGGENGYNEQFF
-,TRBV14,-,TRBJ2-1,TGTGCCAGCAGCCAAGATCCCGGGGACTCCTACAATGAGCAGTTCTTC,CASSQDPGDSYNEQFF
-,TRBV7-9,-,TRBJ1-4,TGTGCCAGCAGCTTAGTGGGGACTCAAACTAATGAAAAACTGTTTTTT,CASSLVGTQTNEKLFF
-,TRBV14,-,TRBJ1-5,TGTGCCAGCAGCCAAGATACGGGTCAGCCCCAGCATTTT,CASSQDTGQPQHF
-,TRBV7-8,-,TRBJ2-7,TGTGCCAGCAGCACATCAATAATCCGGGACAGGACTAGCTCCTACGAGCAGTACTTC,CASSTSIIRDRTSSYEQYF
-,TRBV7-3,-,TRBJ2-1,TGTGCCAGCAGCTTAATATTGGGGCGAACTAACAATGAGCAGTTCTTC,CASSLILGRTNNEQFF
-,TRBV19,TRBD1,TRBJ1-2,TGTGCCAGTAGTAGCTCCGGGACAGGGGGAATTAGAAGGAATGGCTACACCTTC,CASSSSGTGGIRRNGYTF
-,TRBV18,TRBD1,TRBJ1-6,TGTGCCAGCTCACCACCGGGACAGGGACGTTCACCCCTCCACTTT,CASSPPGQGRSPLHF
-,TRBV27,TRBD1,TRBJ2-7,TGTGCCAGCAGGTTGGGACAGGGGGCGTACGAGCAGTACTTC,CASRLGQGAYEQYF
-,TRBV7-2,TRBD1,TRBJ2-7,TGTGCCAGCAGCTTAGCGGGTACAGGGGGCTCCTACGAGCAGTACTTC,CASSLAGTGGSYEQYF